These T cell receptor beta chains were read from a single sample in a study of cytomegalovirus exposure and HLA in healthy donors. Libraries were prepared by immunoSEQ multiplex PCR; TCRdb keeps only in-frame clonotypes and omits some of them. The data contain 150,000 to 200,000 clones, roughly four fifths of them seen just once; the ten biggest clones take up roughly 4.5%. The specimen was PBMCs. The receptors stem from a man aged 45-60 years in good health and CMV-seropositive. Both conserved end residues are part of each CDR3. The D gene is left open where the match is weak. Expanded clones are given a class, and other clones once, few, many or no size at all.

j_call: TRBJ1-2
clone_size: -
v_call: TRBV6-1
d_call: TRBD1
cdr3_aa: CASGQGGSGYTF
cdr3_nt: TGTGCCAGCGGACAGGGGGGGTCTGGCTACACCTTC

j_call: TRBJ2-7
clone_size: -
v_call: TRBV5-6
d_call: TRBD1
cdr3_aa: CASSLLGQGYEQYF
cdr3_nt: TGTGCCAGCAGCTTGCTAGGACAGGGATACGAGCAGTACTTC

j_call: TRBJ1-3
clone_size: -
v_call: TRBV25-1
d_call: TRBD1
cdr3_aa: CASSEGQGAGNTIYF
cdr3_nt: TGTGCCAGCAGTGAGGGACAGGGGGCTGGAAACACCATATATTTT

j_call: TRBJ2-2
clone_size: few
v_call: TRBV7-5
d_call: -
cdr3_aa: CVRSLDWSGLAGGLFSTGELFF
cdr3_nt: TGTGTCAGAAGCTTAGATTGGAGTGGACTAGCGGGGGGGCTTTTTTCCACCGGGGAGCTGTTTTTT

j_call: TRBJ2-3
clone_size: -
v_call: TRBV27
d_call: TRBD2
cdr3_aa: CASSPMRGVTDTQYF
cdr3_nt: TGTGCCAGCAGCCCCATGCGGGGGGTTACAGATACGCAGTATTTT

j_call: TRBJ2-5
clone_size: -
v_call: TRBV7-7
d_call: TRBD2
cdr3_aa: CASSSASGRSQETQYF
cdr3_nt: TGTGCTAGCAGCTCGGCTAGCGGGAGAAGCCAAGAGACCCAGTACTTC

j_call: TRBJ1-1
clone_size: -
v_call: TRBV5-1
d_call: -
cdr3_aa: CASRDSAGATEAFF
cdr3_nt: TGCGCCAGCAGGGATTCCGCAGGGGCGACTGAAGCTTTCTTT

j_call: TRBJ2-7
clone_size: -
v_call: TRBV7-2
d_call: -
cdr3_aa: CASSSLGASYEQYF
cdr3_nt: TGTGCCAGCAGCTCCTTAGGGGCTTCCTACGAGCAGTACTTC

j_call: TRBJ2-7
clone_size: -
v_call: TRBV7-9
d_call: -
cdr3_aa: CSSSLVGGRSSYEQYF
cdr3_nt: TGTTCCAGCAGCTTAGTCGGGGGACGAAGCTCCTACGAGCAGTACTTC

j_call: TRBJ2-7
clone_size: -
v_call: TRBV7-9
d_call: -
cdr3_aa: CASSLGPGEQYF
cdr3_nt: TGTGCCAGCAGCTTAGGGCCGGGCGAGCAGTACTTC

j_call: TRBJ2-7
clone_size: few
v_call: TRBV27
d_call: TRBD1
cdr3_aa: CASRRTGTGGSNPYEQYF
cdr3_nt: TGTGCCAGCAGACGAACCGGGACAGGGGGCTCCAACCCCTACGAGCAGTACTTC

j_call: TRBJ1-2
clone_size: -
v_call: TRBV19
d_call: TRBD1
cdr3_aa: CASSSPGRTGDYGYTF
cdr3_nt: TGTGCCAGTAGTTCCCCCGGAAGGACAGGGGACTATGGCTACACCTTC

j_call: TRBJ2-1
clone_size: few
v_call: TRBV15
d_call: -
cdr3_aa: CATSRDLSGGQRQFF
cdr3_nt: TGTGCCACCAGCAGAGATCTCTCGGGCGGACAGCGGCAGTTCTTC

j_call: TRBJ1-3
clone_size: -
v_call: TRBV30
d_call: TRBD1
cdr3_aa: CAWSTPNGQGGGNTIYF
cdr3_nt: TGTGCCTGGAGTACTCCAAACGGACAGGGGGGAGGAAACACCATATATTTT

j_call: TRBJ2-1
clone_size: -
v_call: TRBV7-7
d_call: -
cdr3_aa: CTSSLGWSSYNEQFF
cdr3_nt: TGTACTAGCAGCTTAGGCTGGAGTTCCTACAATGAGCAGTTCTTC

j_call: TRBJ1-1
clone_size: once
v_call: TRBV30
d_call: -
cdr3_aa: CAWSPKGASHTEAFF
cdr3_nt: TGTGCCTGGAGTCCTAAAGGGGCATCCCACACTGAAGCTTTCTTT

j_call: TRBJ2-7
clone_size: -
v_call: TRBV5-6
d_call: TRBD1
cdr3_aa: CASSLAGTGYYEQYF
cdr3_nt: TGTGCCAGCAGCTTGGCCGGGACAGGGTATTACGAGCAGTACTTC

j_call: TRBJ2-1
clone_size: medium-sized
v_call: TRBV10-3
d_call: -
cdr3_aa: CAISVTGADEQFF
cdr3_nt: TGTGCCATCAGTGTAACGGGTGCGGATGAGCAGTTCTTC

j_call: TRBJ1-1
clone_size: -
v_call: TRBV4-1
d_call: -
cdr3_aa: CASSQEFGTEAFF
cdr3_nt: TGCGCCAGCAGCCAAGAATTCGGGACAGAAGCTTTCTTT

j_call: TRBJ2-2
clone_size: once
v_call: TRBV28
d_call: TRBD2
cdr3_aa: CASSDTGLAGVTGELFF
cdr3_nt: TGTGCCAGCAGTGATACGGGACTAGCGGGAGTTACCGGGGAGCTGTTTTTT

j_call: TRBJ1-2
clone_size: -
v_call: TRBV6-1
d_call: TRBD1
cdr3_aa: CASRNRGLGGYTF
cdr3_nt: TGTGCCAGCAGGAACAGGGGGCTGGGTGGCTACACCTTC

j_call: TRBJ2-5
clone_size: -
v_call: TRBV5-6
d_call: TRBD2
cdr3_aa: CAGSFGGAQKTQYF
cdr3_nt: TGTGCCGGCAGCTTCGGGGGGGCGCAGAAGACCCAGTACTTC

j_call: TRBJ2-1
clone_size: -
v_call: TRBV5-6
d_call: TRBD1
cdr3_aa: CASRAGGRGLREQFF
cdr3_nt: TGTGCCAGCCGAGCCGGGGGCAGGGGGCTACGTGAGCAGTTCTTC

j_call: TRBJ1-1
clone_size: -
v_call: TRBV9
d_call: TRBD1
cdr3_aa: CASSPRQGLNTEAFF
cdr3_nt: TGTGCCAGCAGCCCCCGACAGGGTTTGAACACTGAAGCTTTCTTT

j_call: TRBJ2-7
clone_size: -
v_call: TRBV5-3
d_call: -
cdr3_aa: CARSLRGTPYEQYF
cdr3_nt: TGTGCCAGAAGCCTTCGGGGGACGCCCTACGAGCAGTACTTC

j_call: TRBJ1-1
clone_size: -
v_call: TRBV9
d_call: -
cdr3_aa: CASSVGRGLGTEAFF
cdr3_nt: TGTGCCAGCAGCGTAGGCAGGGGCTTGGGCACTGAAGCTTTCTTT

j_call: TRBJ2-1
clone_size: -
v_call: TRBV4-1
d_call: -
cdr3_aa: CASSQANEQFF
cdr3_nt: TGCGCCAGCAGCCAAGCTAATGAGCAGTTCTTC

j_call: TRBJ2-5
clone_size: -
v_call: TRBV19
d_call: -
cdr3_aa: CASSLSHRDETQYF
cdr3_nt: TGTGCCAGTAGTTTAAGTCACAGGGATGAGACCCAGTACTTC

j_call: TRBJ2-5
clone_size: -
v_call: TRBV25-1
d_call: TRBD1
cdr3_aa: CASSGTGKFVETQYF
cdr3_nt: TGTGCCAGCAGCGGGACAGGGAAATTTGTGGAGACCCAGTACTTC

j_call: TRBJ2-1
clone_size: once
v_call: TRBV19
d_call: -
cdr3_aa: CASTLGGGDEQFF
cdr3_nt: TGTGCCAGTACCCTGGGCGGGGGCGATGAGCAGTTCTTC

j_call: TRBJ2-1
clone_size: -
v_call: TRBV11-2
d_call: -
cdr3_aa: CASSLDLRSEQFF
cdr3_nt: TGTGCCAGCAGCTTAGATCTTAGGAGTGAGCAGTTCTTC

j_call: TRBJ2-5
clone_size: -
v_call: TRBV7-2
d_call: TRBD2
cdr3_aa: CASSPAGVRTTETQYF
cdr3_nt: TGTGCCAGCAGCCCGGCGGGGGTCAGGACAACGGAGACCCAGTACTTC

j_call: TRBJ2-7
clone_size: once
v_call: TRBV7-6
d_call: -
cdr3_aa: CASSLETGGSYEQYF
cdr3_nt: TGTGCCAGCAGCTTAGAGACAGGAGGCTCCTACGAGCAGTACTTC

j_call: TRBJ1-5
clone_size: -
v_call: TRBV28
d_call: -
cdr3_aa: CASSSGYQPQHF
cdr3_nt: TGTGCCAGCAGTTCCGGGTATCAGCCCCAGCATTTT

j_call: TRBJ2-5
clone_size: -
v_call: TRBV7-3
d_call: TRBD2
cdr3_aa: CASSSSSGSTETQYF
cdr3_nt: TGTGCCAGCAGCTCATCTAGCGGGAGTACAGAGACCCAGTACTTC

j_call: TRBJ1-2
clone_size: -
v_call: TRBV18
d_call: -
cdr3_aa: CASSPEAGHGYTF
cdr3_nt: TGTGCCAGCTCACCGGAAGCGGGGCATGGCTACACCTTC

j_call: TRBJ1-2
clone_size: -
v_call: TRBV7-2
d_call: TRBD1
cdr3_aa: CASSRGQEANYGYTF
cdr3_nt: TGTGCCAGCAGCCGCGGACAGGAGGCAAACTATGGCTACACCTTC

j_call: TRBJ2-7
clone_size: -
v_call: TRBV30
d_call: -
cdr3_aa: CAWRNIRSSYEQYF
cdr3_nt: TGTGCCTGGAGAAATATACGGAGCTCCTACGAGCAGTACTTC

j_call: TRBJ1-5
clone_size: once
v_call: TRBV6-1
d_call: TRBD1
cdr3_aa: CASNLGRGLQPQHF
cdr3_nt: TGTGCCAGCAACCTGGGCAGGGGGCTTCAGCCCCAGCATTTT

j_call: TRBJ2-5
clone_size: -
v_call: TRBV28
d_call: TRBD2
cdr3_aa: CASSSRYLAGVETQYF
cdr3_nt: TGTGCCAGCAGTTCGAGGTATTTAGCGGGAGTGGAGACCCAGTACTTC

j_call: TRBJ2-7
clone_size: once
v_call: TRBV5-1
d_call: TRBD2
cdr3_aa: CASSQGLNLYEQYF
cdr3_nt: TGCGCCAGCAGCCAGGGACTAAACCTTTACGAGCAGTACTTC

j_call: TRBJ2-1
clone_size: -
v_call: TRBV5-4
d_call: TRBD2
cdr3_aa: CASSSLTSGIYNEQFF
cdr3_nt: TGTGCCAGCAGCTCCTTGACTAGCGGGATATACAATGAGCAGTTCTTC

j_call: TRBJ1-4
clone_size: -
v_call: TRBV19
d_call: -
cdr3_aa: CASSLGQGPGEKLFF
cdr3_nt: TGTGCCAGTAGCCTTGGGCAGGGGCCCGGTGAAAAACTGTTTTTT

j_call: TRBJ2-3
clone_size: -
v_call: TRBV5-1
d_call: TRBD2
cdr3_aa: CASSSRLALSTDTQYF
cdr3_nt: TGCGCCAGCAGCTCAAGACTAGCCCTGAGCACAGATACGCAGTATTTT

j_call: TRBJ2-7
clone_size: -
v_call: TRBV19
d_call: TRBD2
cdr3_aa: CASSIWLADSYEQYF
cdr3_nt: TGTGCCAGTAGTATATGGCTAGCGGACTCCTACGAGCAGTACTTC

j_call: TRBJ1-2
clone_size: -
v_call: TRBV20-1
d_call: TRBD1
cdr3_aa: CSATRGLGYTF
cdr3_nt: TGCAGTGCTACCAGGGGGTTAGGCTACACCTTC

j_call: TRBJ1-2
clone_size: -
v_call: TRBV29-1
d_call: -
cdr3_aa: CSVGTMGGYTF
cdr3_nt: TGCAGCGTCGGAACCATGGGCGGCTACACCTTC